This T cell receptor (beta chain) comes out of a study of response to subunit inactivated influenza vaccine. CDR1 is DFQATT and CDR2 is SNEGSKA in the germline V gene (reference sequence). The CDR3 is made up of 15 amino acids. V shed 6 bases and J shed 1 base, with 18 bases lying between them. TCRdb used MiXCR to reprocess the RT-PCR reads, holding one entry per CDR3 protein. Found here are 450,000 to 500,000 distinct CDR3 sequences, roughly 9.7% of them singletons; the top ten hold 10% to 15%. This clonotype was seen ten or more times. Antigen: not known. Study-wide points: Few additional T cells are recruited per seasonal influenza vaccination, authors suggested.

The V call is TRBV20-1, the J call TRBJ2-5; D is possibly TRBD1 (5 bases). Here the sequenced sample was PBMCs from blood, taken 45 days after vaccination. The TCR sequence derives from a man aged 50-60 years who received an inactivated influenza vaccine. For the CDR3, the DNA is TGCAGTGCCCTGACAGCGCGAAATATCCAAGAGACCCAGTACTTC. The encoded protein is CSALTARNIQETQYF.